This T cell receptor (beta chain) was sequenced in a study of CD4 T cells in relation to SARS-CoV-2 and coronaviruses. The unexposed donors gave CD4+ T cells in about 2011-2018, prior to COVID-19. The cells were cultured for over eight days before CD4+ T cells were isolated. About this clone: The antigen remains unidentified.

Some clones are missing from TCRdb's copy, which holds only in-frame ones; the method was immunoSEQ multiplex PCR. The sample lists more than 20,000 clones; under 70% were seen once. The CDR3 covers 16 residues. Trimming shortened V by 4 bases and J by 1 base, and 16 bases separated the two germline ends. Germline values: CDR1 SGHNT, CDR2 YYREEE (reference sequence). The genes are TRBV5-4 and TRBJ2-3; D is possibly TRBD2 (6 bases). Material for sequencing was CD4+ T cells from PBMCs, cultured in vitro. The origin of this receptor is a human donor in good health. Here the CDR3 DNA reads TGTGCCAGCAGCGGCGGACTACCCGGAGGCACAGATACGCAGTATTTT. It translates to CASSGGLPGGTDTQYF. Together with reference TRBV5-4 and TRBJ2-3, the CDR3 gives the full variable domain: ETGVTQSPTHLIKTRGQQVTLRCSSQSGHNTVSWYQQALGQGPQFIFQYYREEENGRGNFPPRFSGLQFPNYSSELNVNALELDDSALYLCASSGGLPGGTDTQYFGPGTRLTVL.